The 19 T cell receptor beta chains given below trace back to one sample, sequenced in a study of human T cells and chemical hapten exposure. Described time point: pre-sensitization, week 0. Treatment in this sample: therapeutic diphenylcyclopropenone sensitization with weekly scalp DPC. In TCRdb, the RACE reads were re-called with MiXCR into one record per CDR3 protein. Of fewer than 300,000 distinct CDR3 sequences listed, roughly 7.7% were seen once; the top ten hold around 1.2%. This sample comprised whole blood, obtained in connection with sensitization to the hapten diphenylcyclopropenone (DPC). These receptors came from a young man with alopecia areata. Some clones in this sample may be carry-over from other donors' samples.

This clonotype was seen only a few times. A junction boundary mismatches the germline segment, possibly from a read error. The gene calls are TRBV7-2 and TRBJ1-4; TRBD1 might be the D (6 bases). The CDR3 is made up of 16 amino acids. Per germline, CDR1 SGHTA and CDR2 FQGNSA. DNA of the CDR3: TGTGCCAGCAGCTCCCAGGCGACAGGAACTCATGAAAAACTGTTTTTT. This codes for CASSSQATGTHEKLFF.

In this sample, this clonotype turned up many times. The chain joins TRBV6-2 or TRBV6-3 to TRBJ1-1; possible D gene TRBD1, 5 bases. V was cut by 2 bases and J by 0 bases, with 22 bases left in between. Germline V gene data show CDR1 as MNHEY and CDR2 as SVGEGT. The CDR3 has 19 amino acids. In nucleotides, the CDR3 is TGTGCCAGCAGTTACGACTACTCGGGACTAAAGTACCTGAACACTGAAGCTTTCTTT. Translating it yields CASSYDYSGLKYLNTEAFF.

This clonotype has a count of ten or more. CDR3 sequence reads: CASSVKGDQPQHF. The CDR3 nucleotides read TGTGCCAGCAGCGTTAAGGGGGATCAGCCCCAGCATTTT. The chain combines TRBV9 with TRBJ1-5; tentatively, D is TRBD1 (6 bases). This CDR3 has 13 residues. V was trimmed by 2 bases and J by 5 bases, leaving 8 bases between them. From germline, CDR1 is SGDLS and CDR2 YYNGEE. The whole variable domain, filled in from reference TRBV9 and TRBJ1-5, reads DSGVTQTPKHLITATGQRVTLRCSPRSGDLSVYWYQQSLDQGLQFLIQYYNGEERAKGNILERFSAQQFPDLHSELNLSSLELGDSALYFCASSVKGDQPQHFGDGTRLSIL.

This rearrangement joins TRBV29-1 to TRBJ1-1; a weak D match, TRBD1 (6 bases). V was clipped by 7 bases and J by 5 bases, with 14 bases between them. The CDR3 is 12 amino acids. Germline V lookup: CDR1 SQVTM, CDR2 ANQGSEA. The CDR3 loop is CSAGTKGTEAFF. The CDR3 bases are TGCAGCGCAGGGACAAAGGGGACTGAAGCTTTCTTT. The whole variable domain, remainder taken from reference TRBV29-1 and TRBJ1-1, is SAVISQKPSRDICQRGTSLTIQCQVDSQVTMMFWYRQQPGQSLTLIATANQGSEATYESGFVIDKFPISRPNLTFSTLTVSNMSPEDSSIYLCSAGTKGTEAFFGQGTRLTVV.

This clonotype was seen only a few times. This sequence joins TRBV7-9 and TRBJ2-7, with TRBD2 as a possible D gene (5 bases). Looked up from germline, CDR1 is SEHNR and CDR2 is FQNEAQ (reference sequence). CDR3 length: 16 amino acids. Trimming stripped 2 bases from V and 4 bases from J, with 18 bases between. The CDR3 reads CASSLRPGITGYEQYF. The CDR3 coding sequence is TGTGCCAGCAGCTTAAGGCCAGGAATTACGGGGTACGAGCAGTACTTC.

This clonotype was counted a single time. V is TRBV6-5 and J is TRBJ1-1; D call uncertain. This CDR3 spans 16 amino acids. The V and J ends lost 4 bases and 5 bases respectively, with 20 bases between them. Germline V lookup: CDR1 MNHEY, CDR2 SVGAGI. CDR3: CASSFNPDNFGTEAFF. For the CDR3, the DNA is TGTGCCAGCAGTTTTAACCCTGACAATTTTGGAACTGAAGCTTTCTTT.

The V call is TRBV11-2, the J call TRBJ2-1; 7 bases are a match to TRBD2. The V and J ends lost 5 bases and 4 bases, in that order; junction bases with no gene match: 8. The CDR3 is 15 amino acids. The V gene's germline CDR1 is SGHAT and CDR2 FQNNGV. Here the CDR3 reads CASSPSSGNYNEQFF. The DNA for the CDR3 is TGTGCCAGCAGCCCCTCTAGCGGTAATTACAATGAGCAGTTCTTC.

The chain couples TRBV27 to TRBJ2-1; D is unresolved. Germline V lookup: CDR1 MNHEY, CDR2 SMNVEV (reference sequence). V lost 6 bases, J lost 6 bases, and 12 bases lay in between. The CDR3 loop spans 13 amino acids. In DNA, the CDR3 is TGTGCCAGCAGAAGTAGAGGTCTCAATGAGCAGTTCTTC. This codes for CASRSRGLNEQFF.

Comments on this clonotype: Since a much larger clone is just one base distant, this may be a read error. The chain carries TRBV7-9 and TRBJ2-3; 8 bases match TRBD2. The CDR3 spans 15 residues. CDR1 SEHNR and CDR2 FQNEAQ come from the germline V gene (reference sequence). J was trimmed by 2 bases and V by 8 bases; bases with no gene match: 9. The CDR3 here is CASSKSGGHTDTQYF. The CDR3 coding sequence is TGTGCCAGCTCCAAAAGCGGGGGCCACACAGATACGCAGTATTTT. Full variable domain (missing parts from reference TRBV7-9 and TRBJ2-3): DTGVSQNPRHKITKRGQNVTFRCDPISEHNRLYWYRQTLGQGPEFLTYFQNEAQLEKSRLLSDRFSAERPKGSFSTLEIQRTEQGDSAMYLCASSKSGGHTDTQYFGPGTRLTVL.

This clonotype came up a few times. The chain employs TRBV20-1 and TRBJ1-5, with D tentatively TRBD1 (5 bases). CDR3 size: 12 residues. CDR1 DFQATT and CDR2 SNEGSKA come from the germline V gene (reference sequence). Trimming pared 6 bases from V and 6 bases from J, leaving 12 bases between. The CDR3 loop reads CSARQGGQPQHF. As DNA, the CDR3 is TGCAGTGCGAGGCAGGGAGGTCAGCCCCAGCATTTT.

A few counts support this clonotype. The genes are TRBV7-2 and TRBJ1-1; D is unresolved. Germline V CDR1 and CDR2: SGHTA, FQGNSA. The CDR3 is 15 amino acids. Trimming left V 1 base short and J 3 bases short, with 12 bases between. The CDR3 sequence: CASSLEVSGYTEAFF. In nucleotides, the CDR3 is TGTGCCAGCAGCTTAGAGGTATCGGGGTACACTGAAGCTTTCTTT. Drawing the rest from reference TRBV7-2 and TRBJ1-1, the complete variable domain is GAGVSQSPSNKVTEKGKDVELRCDPISGHTALYWYRQSLGQGLEFLIYFQGNSAPDKSGLPSDRFSAERTGGSVSTLTIQRTQQEDSAVYLCASSLEVSGYTEAFFGQGTRLTVV.

In its sample, this clonotype was seen a few times. This chain joins TRBV20-1 and TRBJ1-2; D is undetermined. This CDR3 is built from 14 residues. With 0 bases removed from V and 4 bases from J, the gap between germline ends came to 12 bases. The germline V gene has CDR1 DFQATT and CDR2 SNEGSKA (reference sequence). The CDR3 region has the DNA TGCAGTGCTAGAGATGGAGTGATGACCTATGGCTACACCTTC. Protein product: CSARDGVMTYGYTF.

This clonotype was observed a handful of times. V and J are TRBV11-2 and TRBJ1-1, with D possibly TRBD1 on 6 matching bases. The CDR3 extends over 14 amino acids. The V gene lost 1 base and the J gene lost 3 bases, with 9 bases spanning the gap. Germline CDR1 is SGHAT and CDR2 is FQNNGV. This CDR3 is CASSLGRGDTEAFF. The CDR3 nucleotides read TGTGCCAGCAGCTTAGGAAGGGGGGACACTGAAGCTTTCTTT.

This clonotype was recorded at least ten times. J is TRBJ1-1 and V is TRBV11-2; TRBD1 might be the D (5 bases). Germline assignment: CDR1 SGHAT and CDR2 FQNNGV. The V end was cut by 6 bases, the J end by 3 bases, with 14 bases between. The length of the CDR3 is 14 residues. The CDR3 is CASRPSGDDTEAFF. In DNA form, the CDR3 reads TGTGCCAGCAGACCATCTGGGGACGACACTGAAGCTTTCTTT.

There are a few counts of this clonotype. The J gene is TRBJ2-1, the V gene TRBV6-1; 7 positions agree with TRBD2. The ends lost 2 bases at V and 5 bases at J; junction bases unmatched: 9. Germline V gene data show CDR1 as MNHNS and CDR2 as SASEGT. The CDR3 totals 16 residues. The CDR3 loop reads CASSETRARGDNEQFF. CDR3 nucleotide sequence: TGTGCCAGCAGTGAAACAAGGGCCCGGGGGGACAATGAGCAGTTCTTC.

V is TRBV9 and J is TRBJ2-2; a possible D gene is TRBD1 (5 bases). The germline V gene has CDR1 SGDLS and CDR2 YYNGEE. This CDR3 spans 13 amino acids. V was trimmed by 3 bases and J by 3 bases, leaving 6 bases between them. The CDR3 loop reads CASSARDTGELFF. DNA of the CDR3: TGTGCCAGCAGCGCCAGGGACACCGGGGAGCTGTTTTTT.

This clonotype was seen a few times. The genes are TRBV9 and TRBJ2-5; TRBD2 is a possible D gene (6 bases). V was cut by 3 bases and J by 1 base, with 16 bases left in between. The V gene's germline CDR1 is SGDLS and CDR2 YYNGEE. This CDR3 is 16 amino acids long. This CDR3 is CASSAGLGTLQETQYF. The CDR3, as DNA: TGTGCCAGCAGCGCGGGACTCGGGACGCTCCAAGAGACCCAGTACTTC. The variable domain in full, completed from reference TRBV9 and TRBJ2-5, reads DSGVTQTPKHLITATGQRVTLRCSPRSGDLSVYWYQQSLDQGLQFLIQYYNGEERAKGNILERFSAQQFPDLHSELNLSSLELGDSALYFCASSAGLGTLQETQYFGPGTRLLVL.

This chain links TRBV7-3 with TRBJ2-3; the match to TRBD2 covers 11 bases. V shed 5 bases, J shed 7 bases, and the junction held 8 bases outside the gene matches. The CDR3 sequence is 15 residues long. The germline V gene encodes CDR1 SGHTA and CDR2 FQGTGA. As DNA, the CDR3 is TGTGCCAGCAGCCCGCAGACTAGCGGGACTAATACGCAGTATTTT. Translating it yields CASSPQTSGTNTQYF.

In this sample, this clonotype turned up a few times. V gene TRBV7-2 combines with J gene TRBJ1-3, with D perhaps TRBD1 (6 bases). Deletions cut 2 bases from V and 0 bases from J, with 11 bases between. Germline V gene lookup returns CDR1 SGHTA and CDR2 FQGNSA. This CDR3 comprises 16 residues. Here the CDR3 DNA reads TGTGCCAGCAGCTTACAGGGGAGCCCCTCTGGAAACACCATATATTTT. This translates into CASSLQGSPSGNTIYF.